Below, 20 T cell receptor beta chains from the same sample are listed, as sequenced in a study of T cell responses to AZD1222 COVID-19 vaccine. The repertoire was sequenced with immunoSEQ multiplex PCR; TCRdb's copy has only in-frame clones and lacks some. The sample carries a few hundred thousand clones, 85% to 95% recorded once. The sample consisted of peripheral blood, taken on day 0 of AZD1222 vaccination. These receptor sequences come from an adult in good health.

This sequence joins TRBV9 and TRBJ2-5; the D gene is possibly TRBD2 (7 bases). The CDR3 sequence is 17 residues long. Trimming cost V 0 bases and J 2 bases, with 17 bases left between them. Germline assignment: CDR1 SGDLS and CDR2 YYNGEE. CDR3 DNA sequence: TGTGCCAGCAGCGTAGGTAGGAGCGGGACAACGCAAGAGACCCAGTACTTC. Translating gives CASSVGRSGTTQETQYF.

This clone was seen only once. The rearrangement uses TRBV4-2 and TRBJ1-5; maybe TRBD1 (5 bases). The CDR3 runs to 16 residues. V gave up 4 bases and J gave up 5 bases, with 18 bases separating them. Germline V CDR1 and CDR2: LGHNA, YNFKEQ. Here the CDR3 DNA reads TGTGCCAGCAGCCTAGGCGGGGCGGCGGGGGATCAGCCCCAGCATTTT. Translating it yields CASSLGGAAGDQPQHF.

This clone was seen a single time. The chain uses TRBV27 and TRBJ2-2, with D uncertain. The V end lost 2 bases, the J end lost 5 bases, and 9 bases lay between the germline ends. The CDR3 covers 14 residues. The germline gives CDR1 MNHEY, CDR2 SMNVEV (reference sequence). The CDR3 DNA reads TGTGCCAGCAGTTTAAAGGTGGATACCGGGGAGCTGTTTTTT. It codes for CASSLKVDTGELFF.

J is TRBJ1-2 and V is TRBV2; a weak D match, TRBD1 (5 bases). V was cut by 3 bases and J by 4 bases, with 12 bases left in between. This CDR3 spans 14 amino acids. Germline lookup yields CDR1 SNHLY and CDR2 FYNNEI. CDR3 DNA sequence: TGTGCCAGCAGTGAGAGAGGGGTGGCCTATGGCTACACCTTC. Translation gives CASSERGVAYGYTF.

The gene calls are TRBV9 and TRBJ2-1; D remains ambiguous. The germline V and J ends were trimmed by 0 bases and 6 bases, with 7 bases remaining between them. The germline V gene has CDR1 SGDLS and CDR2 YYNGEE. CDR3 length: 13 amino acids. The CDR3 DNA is TGTGCCAGCAGCGTAGAATACTCCAATGAGCAGTTCTTC. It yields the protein CASSVEYSNEQFF.

CDR3 in DNA: TGTGCCAGCAGCGGGGGACTAGCTACTCGCAATGAGCAGTTCTTC. It translates to CASSGGLATRNEQFF. J is TRBJ2-1 and V is TRBV2; 9 nucleotides line up with TRBD2. Per the germline V gene, CDR1 is SNHLY and CDR2 is FYNNEI. V lost 6 bases, J lost 6 bases, and 9 bases stayed unmatched. The CDR3 is 15 amino acids. The whole variable domain, remainder taken from reference TRBV2 and TRBJ2-1, is EPEVTQTPSHQVTQMGQEVILRCVPISNHLYFYWYRQILGQKVEFLVSFYNNEISEKSEIFDDQFSVERPDGSNFTLKIRSTKLEDSAMYFCASSGGLATRNEQFFGPGTRLTVL.

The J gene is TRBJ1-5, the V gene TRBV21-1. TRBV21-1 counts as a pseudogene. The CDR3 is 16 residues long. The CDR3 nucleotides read TGTGCCAGCAGCAAAGAATTCGGGGCGAGCAATCAGCCCCAGCATTTT. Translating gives CASSKEFGASNQPQHF.

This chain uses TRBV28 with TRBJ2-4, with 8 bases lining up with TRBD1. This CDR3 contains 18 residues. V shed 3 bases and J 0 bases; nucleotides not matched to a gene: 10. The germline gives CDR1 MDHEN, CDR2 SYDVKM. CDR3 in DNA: TGTGCCAGCAGTTTGGTCAGGGGGCTCATACTAGCCAAAAACATTCAGTACTTC. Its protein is CASSLVRGLILAKNIQYF.

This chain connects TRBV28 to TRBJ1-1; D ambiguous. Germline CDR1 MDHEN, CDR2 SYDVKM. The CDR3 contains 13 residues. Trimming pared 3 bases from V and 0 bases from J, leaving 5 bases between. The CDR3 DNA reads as TGTGCCAGCAGTTTCGGGATGAACACTGAAGCTTTCTTT. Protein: CASSFGMNTEAFF. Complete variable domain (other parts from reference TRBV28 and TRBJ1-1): DVKVTQSSRYLVKRTGEKVFLECVQDMDHENMFWYRQDPGLGLRLIYFSYDVKMKEKGDIPEGYSVSREKKERFSLILESASTNQTSMYLCASSFGMNTEAFFGQGTRLTVV.

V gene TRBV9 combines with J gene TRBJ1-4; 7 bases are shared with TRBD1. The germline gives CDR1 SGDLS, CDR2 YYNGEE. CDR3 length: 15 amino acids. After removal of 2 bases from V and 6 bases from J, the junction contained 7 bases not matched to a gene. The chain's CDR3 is CASSVRQGGHEKLFF. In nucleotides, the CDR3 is TGTGCCAGCAGCGTCAGACAGGGAGGGCATGAAAAACTGTTTTTT.

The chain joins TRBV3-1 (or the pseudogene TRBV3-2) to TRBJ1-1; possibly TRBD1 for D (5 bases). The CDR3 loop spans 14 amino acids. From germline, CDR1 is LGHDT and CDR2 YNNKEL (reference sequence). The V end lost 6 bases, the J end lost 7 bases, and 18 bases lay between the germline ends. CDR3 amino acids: CASSHLGGGDEAFF. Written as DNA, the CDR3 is TGTGCCAGCAGTCATTTGGGCGGGGGTGATGAAGCTTTCTTT.

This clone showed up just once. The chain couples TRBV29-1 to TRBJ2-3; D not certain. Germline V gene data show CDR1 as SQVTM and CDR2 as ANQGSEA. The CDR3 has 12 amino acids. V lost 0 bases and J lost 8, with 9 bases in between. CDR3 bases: TGCAGCGTTGAAGAATCCGGCAGTACGCAGTATTTT. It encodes CSVEESGSTQYF.

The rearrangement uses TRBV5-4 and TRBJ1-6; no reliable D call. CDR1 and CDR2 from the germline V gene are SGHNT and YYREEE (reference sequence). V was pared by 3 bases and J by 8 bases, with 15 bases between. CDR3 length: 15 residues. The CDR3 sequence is CASSSRSPGDSPLHF. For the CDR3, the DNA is TGTGCCAGCAGCTCGAGGTCCCCGGGTGATTCACCCCTCCACTTT.

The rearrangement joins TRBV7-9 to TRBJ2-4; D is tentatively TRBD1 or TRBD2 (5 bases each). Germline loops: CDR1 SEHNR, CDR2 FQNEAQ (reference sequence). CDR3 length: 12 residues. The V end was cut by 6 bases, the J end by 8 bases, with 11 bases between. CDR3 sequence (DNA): TGTGCCAGCAGAGCTAGGGGAGACATTCAGTACTTC. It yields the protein CASRARGDIQYF.

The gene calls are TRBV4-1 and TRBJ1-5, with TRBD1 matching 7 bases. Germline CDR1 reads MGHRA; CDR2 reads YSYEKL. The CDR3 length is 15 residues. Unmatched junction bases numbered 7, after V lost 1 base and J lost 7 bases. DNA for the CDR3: TGCGCCAGCAGCCAAGGACAGGGAAGGTACCAGCCCCAGCATTTT. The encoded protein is CASSQGQGRYQPQHF.

The CDR3 bases are TGTGCCAGCTCACCACAGGGCTCAGCGGGAGGAACCGGGGAGCTGTTTTTT. It codes for CASSPQGSAGGTGELFF. The chain couples TRBV18 to TRBJ2-2, with TRBD2 identical over 9 bases. V trimming: 1 base; J trimming: 5 bases; junction bases outside the gene matches: 8. The CDR3 contains 17 residues. Germline V gene data show CDR1 as KGHSH and CDR2 as LQKENI.

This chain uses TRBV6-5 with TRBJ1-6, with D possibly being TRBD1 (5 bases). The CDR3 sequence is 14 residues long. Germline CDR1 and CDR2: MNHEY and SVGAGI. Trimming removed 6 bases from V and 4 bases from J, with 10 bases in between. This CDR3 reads CASRGAEYNSPLHF. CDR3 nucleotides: TGTGCCAGCAGAGGGGCGGAGTATAATTCACCCCTCCACTTT.

This chain's CDR3 is CASSPRGATDTQYF. The CDR3 coding sequence is TGTGCCAGCAGCCCTCGGGGAGCCACAGATACGCAGTATTTT. The J gene is TRBJ2-3, the V gene TRBV4-2, with D perhaps TRBD2 (5 bases). CDR1 is LGHNA, CDR2 YNFKEQ, per germline. V shed 4 bases and J shed 2 bases, with 10 bases lying between them. The CDR3 has 14 amino acids.

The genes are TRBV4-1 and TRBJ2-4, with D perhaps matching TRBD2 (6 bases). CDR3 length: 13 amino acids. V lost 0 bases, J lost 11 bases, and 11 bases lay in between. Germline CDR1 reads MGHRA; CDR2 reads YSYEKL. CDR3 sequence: CASSQEGRRVQYF. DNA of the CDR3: TGCGCCAGCAGCCAAGAGGGCAGGAGGGTTCAGTACTTC.

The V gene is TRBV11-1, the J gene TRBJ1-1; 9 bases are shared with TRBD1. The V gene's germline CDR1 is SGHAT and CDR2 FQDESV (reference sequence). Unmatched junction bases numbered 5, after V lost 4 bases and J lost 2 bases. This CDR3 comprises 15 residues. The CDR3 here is CASSSPGQGNTEAFF. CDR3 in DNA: TGTGCCAGCAGCTCGCCGGGACAGGGCAACACTGAAGCTTTCTTT.